A selection of T cell receptor beta chains follows, all from one sample in a study of blood T cell repertoires in COVID-19. Profiling relied on immunoSEQ multiplex PCR, and the TCRdb table lists in-frame clones only, not all of them. In the table there are tens of thousands of clones, about 87% of which are singletons. What was sequenced was peripheral blood. The origin of the receptors is a middle-aged man with COVID-19, enrolled during active disease. Each CDR3 is given with its conserved first and last residue. Fields, in order: clone size, D gene, J gene, V gene, CDR3 DNA, CDR3 protein. D genes are given only for firm matches. Only some rows state a clone size, as once, few, many or a class for expanded clones.

clone_size: -; d_call: -; j_call: TRBJ2-7; v_call: TRBV4-1; cdr3_nt: TGCGCCAGCAGCCTCACCCGGGGTGGCTCCTACGAGCAGTACTTC; cdr3_aa: CASSLTRGGSYEQYF
clone_size: -; d_call: TRBD1; j_call: TRBJ1-6; v_call: TRBV2; cdr3_nt: TGTGCCAGCAGTGTATTACAGGGGAGCAATTCACCCCTCCACTTT; cdr3_aa: CASSVLQGSNSPLHF
clone_size: few; d_call: -; j_call: TRBJ2-1; v_call: TRBV3-1/TRBV3-2; cdr3_nt: TGTGCCAGCAGCCAAGGGCTAGCGCTATACAATGAGCAGTTCTTC; cdr3_aa: CASSQGLALYNEQFF
clone_size: once; d_call: -; j_call: TRBJ1-4; v_call: TRBV11-3; cdr3_nt: TGTGCCAGCAGCTCAAGTACGGGGTACGGTGAAAAACTGTTTTTT; cdr3_aa: CASSSSTGYGEKLFF
clone_size: -; d_call: TRBD1; j_call: TRBJ1-2; v_call: TRBV19; cdr3_nt: TGTGCCAGTAGCCGGGACAGGGGGAAATATGGCTACACCTTC; cdr3_aa: CASSRDRGKYGYTF
clone_size: once; d_call: TRBD2; j_call: TRBJ2-2; v_call: TRBV2; cdr3_nt: TGTGCTACCGGGACTAGCGGGATCCTAGCGAACACCGGGGAGCTGTTTTTT; cdr3_aa: CATGTSGILANTGELFF
clone_size: -; d_call: TRBD2; j_call: TRBJ2-5; v_call: TRBV3-1/TRBV3-2; cdr3_nt: TGTGCCAGCAGCCAAGTACGGAGCGGGGGCCTACAAGAGACCCAGTACTTC; cdr3_aa: CASSQVRSGGLQETQYF
clone_size: -; d_call: -; j_call: TRBJ1-3; v_call: TRBV19; cdr3_nt: TGTGCCAGTAGTATGCTGAATTCGGGGAGCTCTGGAAACACCATATATTTT; cdr3_aa: CASSMLNSGSSGNTIYF
clone_size: -; d_call: TRBD2; j_call: TRBJ2-2; v_call: TRBV24-1; cdr3_nt: TGTGCCACCAGTGAGGGTAGCGGGGATTGGGAGCTGTTTTTT; cdr3_aa: CATSEGSGDWELFF
clone_size: -; d_call: -; j_call: TRBJ1-1; v_call: TRBV6-5; cdr3_nt: TGTGCCAGCAGGACGCGGGTTGGTGAAGCTTTCTTT; cdr3_aa: CASRTRVGEAFF
clone_size: -; d_call: -; j_call: TRBJ2-1; v_call: TRBV5-1; cdr3_nt: TGCGCCACCATCCACGCCCGGGTTAGCTACAATGAGCAGTTCTTC; cdr3_aa: CATIHARVSYNEQFF
clone_size: -; d_call: TRBD2; j_call: TRBJ2-3; v_call: TRBV6-4; cdr3_nt: TGTGCCAGCAGTGACCTAGCGGGGGGGCGTAGAGATACGCAGTATTTT; cdr3_aa: CASSDLAGGRRDTQYF
clone_size: -; d_call: TRBD1; j_call: TRBJ2-5; v_call: TRBV25-1; cdr3_nt: TGTGCCAGCAGTGAAAGGGGCCACAGGGGGGTTTCAGAGACCCAGTACTTC; cdr3_aa: CASSERGHRGVSETQYF
clone_size: -; d_call: -; j_call: TRBJ1-1; v_call: TRBV7-9; cdr3_nt: TGTGCCAGCAGCTTAGGATGGGGAGGGGACACTGAAGCTTTCTTT; cdr3_aa: CASSLGWGGDTEAFF
clone_size: -; d_call: TRBD2; j_call: TRBJ2-5; v_call: TRBV3-1/TRBV3-2; cdr3_nt: TGTGCCACTAGGACTAGCGGTCTTCCCGGTGAGACCCAGTACTTC; cdr3_aa: CATRTSGLPGETQYF
clone_size: -; d_call: TRBD1; j_call: TRBJ2-1; v_call: TRBV24-1; cdr3_nt: TGTGCCACCAGTGACCGTCGGGACAGATTCTCCTACAATGAGCAGTTCTTC; cdr3_aa: CATSDRRDRFSYNEQFF
clone_size: -; d_call: -; j_call: TRBJ1-2; v_call: TRBV20-1; cdr3_nt: TGCAGTGCGCCACGGGGGAATGGCTACACCTTC; cdr3_aa: CSAPRGNGYTF
clone_size: -; d_call: TRBD1; j_call: TRBJ1-1; v_call: TRBV5-1; cdr3_nt: TGCGCCAGCAGCTTGGGTTGGACAGGGAACACTGAAGCTTTCTTT; cdr3_aa: CASSLGWTGNTEAFF
clone_size: -; d_call: -; j_call: TRBJ1-4; v_call: TRBV6-1; cdr3_nt: TGTGCCAGCAGTGAAATCCGACAGCCTAATGAAAAACTGTTTTTT; cdr3_aa: CASSEIRQPNEKLFF